Listed below are T cell receptor beta chains from one sample, sequenced in a study of prognosis after radiotherapy for stage I lung cancer. A single record per CDR3 protein comes from TCRdb applying MiXCR to the multiplex PCR reads. The sample holds 20,000 to 30,000 distinct CDR3 sequences, roughly two fifths seen once. The sample in question was PBMCs, obtained before or after stereotactic body radiation therapy (not recorded which). The receptor set was obtained from a donor aged 50 or older with non-small cell lung cancer. Each CDR3 is given with its conserved first and last residue. D genes are given only for firm matches. Where a row states a size, it is once, few, many or the class of an expanded clone; other rows omit it.

v_call	clone_size	d_call	j_call	cdr3_aa	cdr3_nt
TRBV19	NA	NA	TRBJ1-2	CASSISGAENYGYTF	TGTGCCAGTAGTATATCAGGAGCAGAAAACTATGGCTACACCTTC
TRBV11-2	medium-sized	NA	TRBJ1-2	CASSLDVSYGYTF	TGTGCCAGCAGCTTAGATGTTTCGTATGGCTACACCTTC
TRBV12-3/TRBV12-4	many	NA	TRBJ2-2	CASSLDLDRELFF	TGTGCCAGCAGTTTGGACCTCGATCGGGAGCTGTTTTTT
TRBV20-1	many	TRBD1	TRBJ1-5	CSAPSGTGYNQPQHF	TGCAGTGCACCTAGCGGGACAGGTTACAATCAGCCCCAGCATTTT
TRBV6-1	many	TRBD2	TRBJ2-1	CASSEASGTGQFF	TGTGCCAGCAGTGAAGCTAGCGGGACGGGGCAGTTCTTC
TRBV6-2/TRBV6-3	NA	TRBD2	TRBJ2-2	CASSLVGSGCTGELFF	TGTGCCAGCAGTTTAGTTGGTAGCGGGTGCACCGGGGAGCTGTTTTTT
TRBV6-2/TRBV6-3	NA	NA	TRBJ2-7	CASSRAVASNEQYF	TGTGCCAGCAGTCGGGCTGTGGCCAGTAACGAGCAGTACTTC
TRBV5-1	NA	NA	TRBJ2-3	CASSLRGASRGTDTQYF	TGCGCCAGCAGCTTGAGGGGAGCTAGCCGAGGCACAGATACGCAGTATTTT
TRBV27	NA	NA	TRBJ2-7	CASSEFVAQYEQYF	TGTGCCAGCAGTGAATTTGTCGCTCAATACGAGCAGTACTTC
TRBV6-1	NA	NA	TRBJ2-2	CASTSRARNTVELFF	TGTGCCAGCACCTCTCGGGCCAGAAACACCGTGGAGCTGTTTTTT
TRBV4-2	many	NA	TRBJ2-5	CASSRGGGPETQYF	TGTGCCAGCAGCCGGGGTGGGGGGCCAGAGACCCAGTACTTC
TRBV11-2	NA	NA	TRBJ1-1	CASRSSGVNTEAFF	TGTGCCAGTAGGTCATCAGGAGTTAACACTGAAGCTTTCTTT
TRBV7-6	NA	NA	TRBJ2-3	CASSSAVNSTDTQYF	TGTGCCAGCAGCTCAGCGGTTAATAGCACAGATACGCAGTATTTT
TRBV6-1	medium-sized	NA	TRBJ2-1	CASSDSLDNEQFF	TGTGCCAGCAGTGATAGTTTAGACAATGAGCAGTTCTTC
TRBV9	many	NA	TRBJ1-1	CASSVELSTEAFF	TGTGCCAGCAGCGTAGAGTTAAGCACTGAAGCTTTCTTT
TRBV19	NA	NA	TRBJ1-1	CASSIGPGSTEAFF	TGTGCCAGTAGTATAGGACCAGGGAGCACTGAAGCTTTCTTT
TRBV5-8	NA	NA	TRBJ2-1	CASSFENGGRDQFF	TGTGCCAGTAGCTTTGAAAACGGGGGCCGCGATCAGTTCTTC
TRBV3-1	many	TRBD2	TRBJ2-7	CASSQGLAEGNYEQYF	TGTGCCAGCAGCCAAGGACTAGCGGAGGGGAACTACGAGCAGTACTTC
TRBV6-2/TRBV6-3	NA	NA	TRBJ2-7	CASSYGGRSHGQYF	TGTGCCAGCAGTTACGGCGGCAGGTCTCACGGGCAGTACTTC
TRBV6-1	medium-sized	TRBD2	TRBJ2-7	CASSSGRPEQYF	TGTGCCAGCTCTAGCGGGAGACCCGAGCAGTACTTC
TRBV6-1	NA	TRBD2	TRBJ2-5	CASSENWPFGSGGPRETQYF	TGTGCCAGCAGTGAAAATTGGCCCTTTGGTAGCGGGGGGCCTCGAGAGACCCAGTACTTC
TRBV5-1	many	NA	TRBJ2-7	CASSLGGHEREQYF	TGCGCCAGCAGCTTGGGGGGGCATGAGCGCGAGCAGTACTTC
TRBV10-2	NA	NA	TRBJ2-5	CASSEVGGWGMEETQYF	TGCGCCAGCAGTGAGGTAGGGGGGTGGGGGATGGAAGAGACCCAGTACTTC
TRBV6-8	NA	NA	TRBJ2-7	CASSYSGAGEQYF	TGTGCCAGCAGTTACTCGGGGGCCGGCGAGCAGTACTTC
TRBV20-1	many	NA	TRBJ2-1	CSAQGLGSEQFF	TGCAGTGCCCAGGGACTGGGCAGTGAGCAGTTCTTC